This passage covers 19 T cell receptor beta chains from one sample sequenced in a study of quantifying T cell responses using KT2 cells. Study-level information: RNA was reverse transcribed with TCR alpha and beta constant-region primers.

The cDNA 3' end received a ligated oligonucleotide with a UMI. The first PCR ran three to four cycles with an equimolar RC1.1 and RC1.2 beta primer mix. One entry per CDR3 protein, called by TCRdb with MiXCR from the UMI-ligation and nested PCR reads. This sample has fewer than 60,000 distinct CDR3 sequences, with more than 9% found just once. What was sequenced was PBMCs spiked with cells of the T cell clone KT2. These receptors originate from a human donor.

To note about this clonotype: This may be a read error, as it is one base from a much larger clone. The chain combines TRBV6-1 with TRBJ2-3; no clear D gene. The V end was cut by 2 bases, the J end by 0 bases, with 12 bases between. Germline assignment: CDR1 MNHNS and CDR2 SASEGT. The CDR3 has 16 residues. The CDR3 sequence is CASSEFGTSSTDTQYF. CDR3 bases: TGTGCCAGCAGTGAATTTGGCACCTCTAGCACAGATACGCAGTATTTT.

CDR3 DNA: TGTGCCAGCAGTTTGGAAGGAAACACCATATATTTT. Amino acids: CASSLEGNTIYF. V usage is TRBV12-3 or TRBV12-4 and J usage is TRBJ1-3; D is ambiguous. The V and J ends lost 3 bases and 4 bases respectively, with 4 bases between them. The CDR3 length is 12 residues.

In this sample, this clonotype turned up many times. The rearrangement joins TRBV20-1 to TRBJ1-6; D ambiguous. The CDR3 length is 17 residues. Germline V CDR1 and CDR2: DFQATT, SNEGSKA (reference sequence). The V end was cut by 0 bases, the J end by 0 bases, with 12 bases between. The CDR3 reads CSARDVVSSSYNSPLHF. Written as DNA, the CDR3 is TGCAGTGCTAGAGACGTCGTGTCTAGCTCCTATAATTCACCCCTCCACTTT.

This clonotype came up a few times. The chain employs TRBV4-2 and TRBJ2-1; TRBD2 agrees at 12 bases. V trimming: 2 bases; J trimming: 9 bases; junction bases outside the gene matches: 8. The CDR3 length is 16 residues. From germline, CDR1 is LGHNA and CDR2 YNFKEQ. CDR3 sequence: CASSQSGLAGLREQFF. CDR3 coding DNA: TGTGCCAGCAGCCAAAGCGGACTAGCGGGATTACGTGAGCAGTTCTTC.

This clonotype was observed at least ten times. The chain uses TRBV24-1 and TRBJ1-5; D gene ambiguous. V lost 0 bases and J lost 4, with 0 bases in between. CDR3 size: 12 residues. From germline, CDR1 is KGHDR and CDR2 SFDVKD. CDR3 DNA: TGTGCCACCAGTGATTTGAATCAGCCCCAGCATTTT. It specifies CATSDLNQPQHF.

This clonotype showed up many times. The chain joins TRBV28 to TRBJ2-5; D is possibly TRBD1 (7 bases). The germline V gene encodes CDR1 MDHEN and CDR2 SYDVKM. The length of the CDR3 is 14 residues. Trimming removed 2 bases from V and 4 bases from J, with 11 bases in between. The CDR3 protein is CASSLNRGGETQYF. As DNA, the CDR3 is TGTGCCAGCAGTTTAAACAGGGGAGGAGAGACCCAGTACTTC.

The CDR3 sequence is CASSLLGQRTDTQYF. In DNA, the CDR3 is TGCGCCAGCAGCTTGTTAGGGCAGCGCACAGATACGCAGTATTTT. The chain employs TRBV5-1 and TRBJ2-3; D ambiguous. CDR3 size: 15 residues. The V end was cut by 1 base, the J end by 1 base, with 10 bases between. The germline V gene encodes CDR1 SGHRS and CDR2 YFSETQ.

This clonotype was recorded a few times. The rearrangement links TRBV6-2 or TRBV6-3 to TRBJ2-4; perhaps D is TRBD1 or TRBD2 (5 bases each). Germline V gene sequence: CDR1 MNHEY, CDR2 SVGEGT. The V end was cut by 5 bases, the J end by 2 bases, with 22 bases between. This CDR3 contains 18 residues. CDR3 region: CASSHGALGSGTKNIQYF. DNA of the CDR3: TGTGCCAGCAGTCACGGGGCTCTAGGGAGTGGGACCAAAAACATTCAGTACTTC.

The chain combines TRBV29-1 with TRBJ2-2, with TRBD1 matching over 10 bases. Germline V gene lookup returns CDR1 SQVTM and CDR2 ANQGSEA. The CDR3 is made up of 14 amino acids. J gave up 5 bases and V 5 bases, and 5 bases lay outside the gene matches. The DNA of the CDR3 is TGCAGCGTTCTCCGGGACAGGGGTACCGGGGAGCTGTTTTTT. Protein product: CSVLRDRGTGELFF.

This clonotype was seen ten or more times. The V and J genes are TRBV12-3 or TRBV12-4 and TRBJ1-1; TRBD1 matches 8 bases. The V gene end was trimmed by 4 bases and the J gene end by 1 base; junction bases not matched to a gene: 2. The CDR3 has 14 amino acids. In DNA, the CDR3 is TGTGCCAGCAGTTGGACAGGGCGGAACACTGAAGCTTTCTTT. This codes for CASSWTGRNTEAFF.

V usage is TRBV7-3 and J usage is TRBJ2-1; the D gene is possibly TRBD1 (6 bases). CDR1 SGHTA and CDR2 FQGTGA come from the germline V gene. Trimming left V 3 bases short and J 2 bases short, with 11 bases between. CDR3 length equals 15 residues. The CDR3 is CASSFETGPYNEQFF. CDR3 DNA: TGTGCCAGCAGCTTCGAGACAGGCCCCTACAATGAGCAGTTCTTC.

This clonotype came up a few times. V is TRBV24-1 and J is TRBJ1-5, with a possible D match to TRBD1 (6 bases). CDR1 is KGHDR and CDR2 is SFDVKD in the germline V gene. The CDR3 is 17 amino acids. The V end lost 4 bases, the J end lost 4 bases, and 19 bases lay between the germline ends. CDR3 protein: CATSELTGFGSNQPQHF. The DNA of the CDR3 is TGTGCCACCAGTGAGCTCACAGGGTTCGGAAGTAATCAGCCCCAGCATTTT.

V is TRBV2 and J is TRBJ2-7; TRBD1 agrees at 10 bases. V lost 6 bases to trimming and J lost 4 bases; unmatched junction nucleotides: 9. This CDR3 has 15 amino acids. CDR1 SNHLY and CDR2 FYNNEI come from the germline V gene. In nucleotides, the CDR3 is TGTGCCAGCAGAGATCCGGGACAGGGGTGGTACGAGCAGTACTTC. Translated: CASRDPGQGWYEQYF.

This clonotype has at least ten counts. V and J are TRBV11-2 and TRBJ1-6; D is perhaps TRBD1 (6 bases). This CDR3 is built from 16 residues. Germline loops: CDR1 SGHAT, CDR2 FQNNGV. Trimming took off 3 bases at V and 3 bases at J, with 12 bases between the two ends. CDR3 sequence: CASSFADSRYNSPLHF. The CDR3, as DNA: TGTGCCAGCAGCTTCGCGGACAGTCGCTATAATTCACCCCTCCACTTT.

The genes are TRBV5-1 and TRBJ2-7; a weak D match, TRBD1 (6 bases). Trimming took off 5 bases at V and 2 bases at J, with 14 bases between the two ends. The CDR3 has 14 residues. In germline, CDR1 is SGHRS, CDR2 YFSETQ. The CDR3 reads CASRSGTPTYEQYF. The CDR3 coding sequence is TGCGCCAGCAGGTCCGGGACACCCACCTACGAGCAGTACTTC.

As concerns this clonotype: A read error may be the cause here, since a much bigger clone is one base away. This is likely a read error, given that the CDR3 carries no conserved phenylalanine or tryptophan at its end. The gene calls are TRBV11-2 and TRBJ2-7; 10 nucleotides agree with TRBD1. Germline-derived CDR1 and CDR2 are SGHAT and FQNNGV. This CDR3 is 13 amino acids long. Losses at the gene ends were 5 bases for V and 4 bases for J; bases not matched to a gene: 2. The CDR3 reads CASSGTGVYEQYL. The DNA of the CDR3 is TGTGCCAGCAGCGGGACAGGGGTGTACGAGCAGTACTTA.

This clonotype was recorded many times. The chain uses TRBV12-3 or TRBV12-4 and TRBJ1-1, with TRBD1 matching over 7 bases. This CDR3 contains 14 residues. J lost 6 bases, V lost 2 bases, and 6 bases had no gene match. Here the CDR3 reads CASSLRAGGPEAFF. DNA for the CDR3: TGTGCCAGCAGTTTAAGGGCAGGGGGACCTGAAGCTTTCTTT.

This clonotype was seen more than once but under ten times. J is TRBJ1-1 and V is TRBV24-1; no clear D. The germline V gene has CDR1 KGHDR and CDR2 SFDVKD. This CDR3 comprises 15 residues. Trimming cost V 8 bases and J 5 bases, with 20 bases left between them. The CDR3 protein is CATTALARRWTEAFF. CDR3 DNA: TGTGCCACCACTGCCCTGGCACGACGATGGACTGAAGCTTTCTTT.

The rearrangement joins TRBV24-1 to TRBJ2-1, with D tentatively TRBD1 or TRBD2 (5 bases each). Trimming shortened V by 3 bases and J by 5 bases, and 10 bases separated the two germline ends. Germline CDR1 reads KGHDR; CDR2 reads SFDVKD. The CDR3 sequence is 14 residues long. This chain's CDR3 is CATSDPGPNNEQFF. Here the CDR3 DNA reads TGTGCCACCAGTGATCCGGGACCAAACAATGAGCAGTTCTTC.